Listed below are T cell receptor beta chains from one sample, sequenced in a study of cytomegalovirus exposure and HLA in healthy donors. Repertoires were generated with immunoSEQ multiplex PCR, while TCRdb's copy carries only in-frame clones and drops some. Counted here are fewer than 140,000 clones, 88% occurring once; the ten biggest clones make up 1.8%. Source material: PBMCs. All receptors derive from a woman between 18 and 29 years old in good health and CMV-seropositive. Both conserved end residues are part of each CDR3. The order of the fields is J gene, clone size, V gene, D gene, CDR3 protein, CDR3 DNA. A D gene is named only where the DNA matches it firmly. Rows give clone size only sometimes, using once, few, many, or a class for an expanded clone.

>TRBJ1-1|NA|TRBV4-3|NA
CASSQDRGFTEAFF
TGCGCCAGCAGCCAAGATCGGGGGTTCACTGAAGCTTTCTTT
>TRBJ1-1|NA|TRBV28|NA
CASLGGSSNTEAFF
TGTGCCAGCCTAGGAGGGAGTTCGAACACTGAAGCTTTCTTT
>TRBJ1-2|NA|TRBV4-1|TRBD1
CASSQDGTEDYGYTF
TGCGCCAGCAGCCAAGACGGGACAGAGGACTATGGCTACACCTTC
>TRBJ2-2|NA|TRBV12-2|NA
CASRLERRWGGELFF
TGTGCAAGTCGCTTAGAAAGGAGGTGGGGCGGGGAGCTGTTTTTT
>TRBJ1-2|NA|TRBV4-3|NA
CASSQVWQANYGYTF
TGCGCCAGCAGCCAAGTCTGGCAAGCTAACTATGGCTACACCTTC
>TRBJ1-1|NA|TRBV6-5|NA
CASSYLTGTEAFF
TGTGCCAGCAGTTACCTCACGGGGACTGAAGCTTTCTTT
>TRBJ1-6|few|TRBV11-2|NA
CASSLGSSPLHF
TGTGCCAGCAGCTTAGGGAGTTCACCCCTCCACTTT
>TRBJ1-4|NA|TRBV10-3|NA
CAIGNQAGREKLFF
TGTGCCATCGGTAACCAGGCAGGGAGGGAAAAACTGTTTTTT
>TRBJ2-7|NA|TRBV7-8|NA
CASSLGRDISYEQYF
TGTGCCAGCAGCTTAGGCAGGGACATCTCCTACGAGCAGTACTTC
>TRBJ2-3|NA|TRBV2|NA
CASSEGGQTQYF
TGTGCCAGCAGTGAAGGTGGACAGACGCAGTATTTT
>TRBJ1-2|NA|TRBV28|NA
CASRNGEGLRGYGYTF
TGTGCCAGCAGAAACGGGGAGGGGTTGAGGGGATATGGCTACACCTTC
>TRBJ2-1|NA|TRBV7-2|NA
CASSSGHYNEQFF
TGTGCCAGCAGCTCCGGACACTACAATGAGCAGTTCTTC
>TRBJ1-1|NA|TRBV2|NA
CASSVEVTITRDTEAFF
TGTGCCAGCAGTGTGGAAGTAACTATAACGAGGGACACTGAAGCTTTCTTT
>TRBJ2-5|NA|TRBV29-1|NA
CSVLGGARNQETQYF
TGCAGCGTTCTAGGAGGGGCCCGAAACCAAGAGACCCAGTACTTC
>TRBJ2-3|NA|TRBV7-8|TRBD1
CASSASDRDRNTDTQYF
TGTGCCAGCAGCGCGTCAGACCGGGACAGGAACACAGATACGCAGTATTTT
>TRBJ1-1|once|TRBV12-2|NA
CASRFRTGPANMNTEAFF
TGTGCAAGTCGCTTCAGGACAGGACCCGCAAACATGAACACTGAAGCTTTCTTT
>TRBJ1-2|NA|TRBV5-1|TRBD1
CASSLIGTGDYGYTF
TGCGCCAGCAGTTTAATTGGGACAGGGGATTATGGCTACACCTTC
>TRBJ1-6|NA|TRBV2|TRBD1
CASSGQGSYNSPLHF
TGTGCCAGCAGTGGACAGGGTTCCTATAATTCACCCCTCCACTTT
>TRBJ1-6|NA|TRBV14|NA
CASSQDRISPLHF
TGTGCCAGCAGCCAGGACAGAATTTCACCCCTCCACTTT
>TRBJ2-1|NA|TRBV9|NA
CASSEGGAVNEQFF
TGTGCCTCCTCCGAGGGGGGGGCCGTTAATGAGCAGTTCTTC
>TRBJ2-5|NA|TRBV2|TRBD2
CASGGIGTSGGTLTSRQETQYF
TGTGCCAGCGGGGGGATAGGGACTAGCGGGGGAACTCTCACCTCCCGCCAAGAGACCCAGTACTTC
>TRBJ1-2|NA|TRBV7-2|TRBD1
CASSLPRQGGDYGYTF
TGTGCCAGCAGCTTACCCCGACAGGGAGGAGATTATGGCTACACCTTC
>TRBJ1-2|few|TRBV18|TRBD1
CASSPRDRGEYGYTF
TGTGCCAGCTCACCCCGGGACAGGGGAGAGTATGGCTACACCTTC
>TRBJ1-2|NA|TRBV27|TRBD1
CASSLTSGGRGYTF
TGTGCCAGCAGTTTAACGTCAGGGGGTCGGGGCTACACCTTC
>TRBJ2-7|NA|TRBV19|NA
CASSPVGRGDWYEQYF
TGTGCCAGTAGTCCGGTGGGGCGGGGTGACTGGTACGAGCAGTACTTC
>TRBJ2-1|NA|TRBV2|TRBD1
CATARDRASTEQFF
TGTGCCACCGCCCGGGACAGGGCATCCACTGAGCAGTTCTTC
>TRBJ1-2|NA|TRBV6-5|NA
CASSYSDSGVDGYTF
TGTGCCAGCAGTTACTCTGACTCGGGGGTGGATGGCTACACCTTC
>TRBJ2-7|NA|TRBV7-2|NA
CASSRTGTSGYEQYF
TGTGCCAGCAGCCGAACCGGGACATCGGGCTACGAGCAGTACTTC
>TRBJ2-7|NA|TRBV5-1|TRBD1
CASSSGTGQGSYEQYF
TGCGCCAGCAGCTCCGGGACGGGACAGGGGTCCTACGAGCAGTACTTC
>TRBJ1-1|once|TRBV4-1|TRBD1
CASTRQGAGTEAFF
TGCGCCAGCACCCGACAGGGGGCCGGCACTGAAGCTTTCTTT
>TRBJ1-1|once|TRBV4-1|NA
CASSQEPSRAFF
TGCGCCAGCAGCCAAGAACCCTCGCGCGCTTTCTTT
>TRBJ1-2|NA|TRBV28|NA
CASSFLGQDRNYGYTF
TGTGCCAGCAGTTTCCTCGGGCAGGACAGAAACTATGGCTACACCTTC
>TRBJ2-7|NA|TRBV4-1|NA
CASSIDLGSYEQYF
TGCGCCAGCAGCATCGACTTAGGTTCCTACGAGCAGTACTTC
>TRBJ2-2|NA|TRBV6-4|NA
CASSFQANTGELFF
TGTGCCAGCAGTTTCCAGGCGAACACCGGGGAGCTGTTTTTT
>TRBJ1-2|NA|TRBV2|NA
CASRAAAGPNYGYTF
TGTGCCAGCAGAGCGGCCGCCGGCCCAAACTATGGCTACACCTTC
>TRBJ1-2|few|TRBV27|TRBD1
CASSFGQGDYGYTF
TGTGCCAGCAGTTTCGGACAGGGGGACTATGGCTACACCTTC